The rows below give T cell receptor beta chains drawn from one sample of a study of blood T cell repertoires in COVID-19. Sequenced by immunoSEQ multiplex PCR; TCRdb stores in-frame clones only, minus some. The data contain over 25,000 clones, more than 75% of them singletons. The sequenced sample consisted of peripheral blood. Source of these receptors: a human donor in a cohort sampled during active COVID-19. The donor label of this sample is uncertain. Each CDR3 is given without its conserved first and last residue.

>12|TRBJ2-6|TRBV5-1
ASSLRAGANVLT
>18|TRBJ2-6|TRBV19
ASSDRGLAGGLSGANVLT
>14|TRBJ2-3|TRBV25-1
ASSPSEAGGLGTQY
>12|TRBJ2-7|TRBV2
ASSDQGQGYEQY
>13|TRBJ2-3|TRBV6-6
ASTSPQESTDTQY
>13|TRBJ2-1|TRBV18
ASSPGSGKYNEQF
>13|TRBJ2-2|TRBV7-8
ASSGASGNTGELF
>13|TRBJ1-1|TRBV4-1
ASSQPGSMNTEAF
>12|TRBJ1-5|TRBV28
ASSLGSTHQPQH
>14|TRBJ2-5|TRBV5-1
ASSLSAGGGAETQY
>15|TRBJ1-1|TRBV5-1
ASSLKWGRAVNTEAF
>13|TRBJ2-7|TRBV6-1
ASSEDRGLVYEQY
>13|TRBJ2-1|TRBV19
ASSMIDRGGNEQF
>12|TRBJ1-1|TRBV10-3
AISESVGHGPAF
>12|TRBJ2-3|TRBV20-1
SASIAGGTDTQY
>13|TRBJ2-5|TRBV28
ASTPGGTGEETQY
>17|TRBJ1-1|TRBV28
ASSHPPADRGLMNTEAF
>14|TRBJ2-3|TRBV7-9
ASSLALAVDTDTQY
>12|TRBJ2-7|TRBV5-1
ASSPLGQGSEQY
>12|TRBJ2-3|TRBV29-1
SVDPSAGPDTQY
>15|TRBJ2-2|TRBV7-8
ASSLDEVRGRSGELF
>13|TRBJ2-7|TRBV11-2
ASSFSNDRAYEQY
>14|TRBJ1-2|TRBV5-5
ASSPGTAQANYGYT
>14|TRBJ2-7|TRBV5-1
ASSPYTDRVGYEQY
>11|TRBJ1-5|TRBV28
ASGEGDNQPQH
>13|TRBJ2-1|TRBV18
ASSLGRVRGNEQF
>10|TRBJ2-5|TRBV3-1/TRBV3-2
ASSPPGETQY
>14|TRBJ2-2|TRBV7-6
ASSPLGGANTGELF
>9|TRBJ2-1|TRBV6-5
ASTRGNEQF
>13|TRBJ2-5|TRBV4-1
ASSQYDRAQETQY
>14|TRBJ2-3|TRBV7-8
ASSHRASGRGDTQY
>11|TRBJ2-2|TRBV12-3/TRBV12-4
ASSTDSSGELF
>14|TRBJ2-1|TRBV7-2
ASSFTASGSYNEQF
>11|TRBJ1-2|TRBV5-1
ASSLFGDSGYT
>10|TRBJ1-2|TRBV6-5
ASSRGQGGYT
>14|TRBJ2-2|TRBV27
ASSSSSGREAGELF
>13|TRBJ1-5|TRBV19
ASSTSTGFDQPQH
>11|TRBJ2-7|TRBV18
ASSQGVSSEQY
>12|TRBJ1-2|TRBV5-1
ASSRDRGNYGYT
>14|TRBJ1-3|TRBV30
ALIGGGLLSGNTIY
>13|TRBJ2-1|TRBV7-6
ASSSGTRFTGEQF
>16|TRBJ2-1|TRBV28
ASSWGQGLWGLYNEQF
>12|TRBJ1-3|TRBV2
ASRTGGSENTIY
>15|TRBJ2-1|TRBV21-1
ASRSRDRVQAPNEQF
>10|TRBJ2-4|TRBV2
ASSDRENIQY
>13|TRBJ2-1|TRBV5-1
ASSRDSLVHNEQF
>13|TRBJ2-5|TRBV19
ASSTSGSPQETQY
>16|TRBJ1-5|TRBV21-1
ASSRGGTGPGDGQPQH
>11|TRBJ1-1|TRBV7-8
ASSFREGTEAF
>13|TRBJ2-3|TRBV5-4
ASSAKDTSTDTQY
>13|TRBJ1-1|TRBV18
ASSPSFGRNTEAF
>14|TRBJ2-2|TRBV6-6
ASSSSSGRATGELF
>13|TRBJ2-7|TRBV6-5
ASSLTGTVNYEQY
>12|TRBJ2-5|TRBV6-5
ASSPQSGWETQY
>16|TRBJ2-2|TRBV11-1
ASSLARGLAGDTGELF
>11|TRBJ2-3|TRBV11-3
ASSSASGDTQY